The entry that follows covers one TCR beta chain sequence. The entry originates in a study of cytomegalovirus exposure and HLA in healthy donors. A multiplex PCR was run with 60 Vbeta primers and 13 Jbeta primers. Assay used: immunoSEQ multiplex PCR; TCRdb lists only in-frame clones, some missing. The sample has 100,000 to 120,000 clones, more than 70% seen once. Losses at the gene ends were 5 bases for V and 3 bases for J; bases not matched to a gene: 8. CDR3 size: 15 residues. Germline values: CDR1 SGHTA, CDR2 FQGNSA. This TCR was sampled from a woman aged 55-70 years in good health and CMV-seropositive. The chain is built from TRBV7-2 and TRBJ2-7; 9 nucleotides align to TRBD2. The sequenced sample consisted of PBMCs. The CDR3 bases are TGTGCCAGCAGCCCGACTAGCGGCCTATACTACGAGCAGTACTTC. It specifies CASSPTSGLYYEQYF. Variable domain in full (rest from reference TRBV7-2 and TRBJ2-7): GAGVSQSPSNKVTEKGKDVELRCDPISGHTALYWYRQSLGQGLEFLIYFQGNSAPDKSGLPSDRFSAERTGGSVSTLTIQRTQQEDSAVYLCASSPTSGLYYEQYFGPGTRLTVT.